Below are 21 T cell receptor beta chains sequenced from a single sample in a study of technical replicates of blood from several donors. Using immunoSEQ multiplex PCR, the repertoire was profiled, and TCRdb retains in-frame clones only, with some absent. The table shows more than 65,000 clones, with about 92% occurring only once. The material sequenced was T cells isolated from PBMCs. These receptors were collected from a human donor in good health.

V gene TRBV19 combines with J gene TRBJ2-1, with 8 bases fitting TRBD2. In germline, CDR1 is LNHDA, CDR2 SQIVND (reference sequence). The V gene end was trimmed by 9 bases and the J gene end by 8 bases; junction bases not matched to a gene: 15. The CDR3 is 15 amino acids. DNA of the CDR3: TGTGCCAGCTCGATCGCCAGCGGGAGCGGGGATGAGCAGTTCTTC. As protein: CASSIASGSGDEQFF.

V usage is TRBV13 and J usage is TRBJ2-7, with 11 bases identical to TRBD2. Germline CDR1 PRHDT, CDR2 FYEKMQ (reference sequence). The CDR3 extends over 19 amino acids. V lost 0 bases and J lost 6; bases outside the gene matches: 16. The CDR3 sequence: CASSLGSRLAGNLFGEQYF. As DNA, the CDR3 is TGTGCCAGCAGCTTAGGGTCCCGACTAGCGGGAAACTTATTTGGCGAGCAGTACTTC. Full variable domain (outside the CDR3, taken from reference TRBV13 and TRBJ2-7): AAGVIQSPRHLIKEKRETATLKCYPIPRHDTVYWYQQGPGQDPQFLISFYEKMQSDKGSIPDRFSAQQFSDYHSELNMSSLELGDSALYFCASSLGSRLAGNLFGEQYFGPGTRLTVT.

The CDR3 sequence: CSAGRGAQETQYF. The CDR3 DNA follows: TGCAGCGCCGGGCGGGGGGCCCAAGAGACCCAGTACTTC. This rearrangement joins TRBV29-1 to TRBJ2-5; 8 bases are a match to TRBD2. V lost 7 bases, J lost 1 base, and 5 bases stayed unmatched. Germline V gene lookup returns CDR1 SQVTM and CDR2 ANQGSEA. This CDR3 has 13 amino acids.

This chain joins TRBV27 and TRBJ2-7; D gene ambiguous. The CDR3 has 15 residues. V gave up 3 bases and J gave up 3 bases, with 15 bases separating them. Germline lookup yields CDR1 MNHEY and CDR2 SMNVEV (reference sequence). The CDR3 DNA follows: TGTGCCAGCAGTTTCATTAAGAGTAGAGTCTACGAGCAGTACTTC. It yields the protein CASSFIKSRVYEQYF.

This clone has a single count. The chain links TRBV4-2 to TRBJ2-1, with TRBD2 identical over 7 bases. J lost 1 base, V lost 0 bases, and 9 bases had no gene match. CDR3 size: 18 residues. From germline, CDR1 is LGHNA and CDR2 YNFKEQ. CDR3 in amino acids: CASSQEVDLAESYNEQFF. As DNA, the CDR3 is TGTGCCAGCAGCCAAGAGGTGGACCTAGCGGAATCCTACAATGAGCAGTTCTTC.

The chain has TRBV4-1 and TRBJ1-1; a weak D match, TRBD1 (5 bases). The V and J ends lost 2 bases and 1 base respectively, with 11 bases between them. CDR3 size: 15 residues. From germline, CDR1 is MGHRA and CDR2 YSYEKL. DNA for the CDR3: TGCGCCAGCAGCCAACTGGTGGGGCAGAACACTGAAGCTTTCTTT. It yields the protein CASSQLVGQNTEAFF.

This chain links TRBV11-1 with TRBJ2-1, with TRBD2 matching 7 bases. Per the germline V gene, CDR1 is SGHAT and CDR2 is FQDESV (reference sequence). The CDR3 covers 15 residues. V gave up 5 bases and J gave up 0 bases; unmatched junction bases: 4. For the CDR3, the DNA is TGTGCCAGCAGCCCTAGCGGAAGCTCCTACAATGAGCAGTTCTTC. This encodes CASSPSGSSYNEQFF. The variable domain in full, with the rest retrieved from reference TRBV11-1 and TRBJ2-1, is EAEVAQSPRYKITEKSQAVAFWCDPISGHATLYWYRQILGQGPELLVQFQDESVVDDSQLPKDRFSAERLKGVDSTLKIQPAELGDSAMYLCASSPSGSSYNEQFFGPGTRLTVL.

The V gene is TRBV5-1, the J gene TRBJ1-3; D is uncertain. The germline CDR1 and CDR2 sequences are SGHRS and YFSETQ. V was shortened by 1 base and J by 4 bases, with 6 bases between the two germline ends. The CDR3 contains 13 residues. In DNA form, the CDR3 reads TGCGCCAGCAGCTTGTTACAGGGAAACACCATATATTTT. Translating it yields CASSLLQGNTIYF.

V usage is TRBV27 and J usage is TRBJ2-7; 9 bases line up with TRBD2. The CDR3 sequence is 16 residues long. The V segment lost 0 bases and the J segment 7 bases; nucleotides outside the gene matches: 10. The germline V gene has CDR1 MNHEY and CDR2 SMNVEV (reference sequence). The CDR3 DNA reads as TGTGCCAGCAGTTTATCGAACAGCGGGAGGCTGGGAGAGCAGTACTTC. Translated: CASSLSNSGRLGEQYF.

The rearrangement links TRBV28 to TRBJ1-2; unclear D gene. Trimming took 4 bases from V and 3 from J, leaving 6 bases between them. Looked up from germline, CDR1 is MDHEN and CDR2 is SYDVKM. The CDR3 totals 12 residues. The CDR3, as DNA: TGTGCCAGCAGTTCACAGTACTATGGCTACACCTTC. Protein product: CASSSQYYGYTF.

Here the CDR3 DNA reads TGTGCCAGCAGCTTCCTGGGGGCTGACATAGCCAAAAACATTCAGTACTTC. Translating gives CASSFLGADIAKNIQYF. V gene TRBV5-4 combines with J gene TRBJ2-4; maybe TRBD1 (6 bases). The CDR3 has 17 residues. CDR1 and CDR2 from the germline V gene are SGHNT and YYREEE (reference sequence). V lost 2 bases and J 0 bases, leaving 15 bases between the germline ends. The variable domain in full, completed from reference TRBV5-4 and TRBJ2-4, reads ETGVTQSPTHLIKTRGQQVTLRCSSQSGHNTVSWYQQALGQGPQFIFQYYREEENGRGNFPPRFSGLQFPNYSSELNVNALELDDSALYLCASSFLGADIAKNIQYFGAGTRLSVL.

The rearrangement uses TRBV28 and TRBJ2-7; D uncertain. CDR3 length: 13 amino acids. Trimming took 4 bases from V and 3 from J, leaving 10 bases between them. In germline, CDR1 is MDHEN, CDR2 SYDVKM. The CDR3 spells CASSSRGIYEQYF. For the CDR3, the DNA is TGTGCCAGCAGTTCAAGAGGCATCTACGAGCAGTACTTC.

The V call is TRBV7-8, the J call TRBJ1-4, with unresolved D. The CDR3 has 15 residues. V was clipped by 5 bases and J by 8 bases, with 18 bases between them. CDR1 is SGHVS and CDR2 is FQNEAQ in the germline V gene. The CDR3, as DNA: TGTGCCAGCAGCCTCTTAGAGGGAGGACGAGAAAAACTGTTTTTT. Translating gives CASSLLEGGREKLFF.

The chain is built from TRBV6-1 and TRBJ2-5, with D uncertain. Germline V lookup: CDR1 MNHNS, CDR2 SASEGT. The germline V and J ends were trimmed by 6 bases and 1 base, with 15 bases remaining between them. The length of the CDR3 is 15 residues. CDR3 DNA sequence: TGTGCCAGCAGCTTAAGCGAGGCCCTCCAAGAGACCCAGTACTTC. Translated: CASSLSEALQETQYF.

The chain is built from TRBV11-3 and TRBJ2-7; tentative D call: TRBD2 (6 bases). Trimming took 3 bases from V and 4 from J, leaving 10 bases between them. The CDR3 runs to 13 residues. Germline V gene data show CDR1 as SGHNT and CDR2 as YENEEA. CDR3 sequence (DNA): TGTGCCAGCAGCTTCGGCGGGAAATACGAGCAGTACTTC. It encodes CASSFGGKYEQYF.

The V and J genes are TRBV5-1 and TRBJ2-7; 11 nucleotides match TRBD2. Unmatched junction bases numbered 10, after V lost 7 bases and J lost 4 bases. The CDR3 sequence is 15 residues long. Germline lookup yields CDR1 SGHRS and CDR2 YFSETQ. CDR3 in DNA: TGCGCCAGCTGTCCTGCTAGCGGGAGGTCATACGAGCAGTACTTC. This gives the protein CASCPASGRSYEQYF. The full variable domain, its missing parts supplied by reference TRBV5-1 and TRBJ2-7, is KAGVTQTPRYLIKTRGQQVTLSCSPISGHRSVSWYQQTPGQGLQFLFEYFSETQRNKGNFPGRFSGRQFSNSRSEMNVSTLELGDSALYLCASCPASGRSYEQYFGPGTRLTVT.

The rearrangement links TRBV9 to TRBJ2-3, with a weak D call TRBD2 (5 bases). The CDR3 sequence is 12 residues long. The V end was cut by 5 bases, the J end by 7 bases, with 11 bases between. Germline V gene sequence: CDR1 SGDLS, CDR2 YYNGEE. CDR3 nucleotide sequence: TGTGCCAGCAGTAGAGCGGAATATACGCAGTATTTT. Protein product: CASSRAEYTQYF.

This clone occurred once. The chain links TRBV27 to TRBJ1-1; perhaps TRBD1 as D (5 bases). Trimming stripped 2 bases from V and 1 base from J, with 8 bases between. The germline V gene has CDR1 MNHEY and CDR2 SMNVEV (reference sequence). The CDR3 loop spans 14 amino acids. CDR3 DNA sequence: TGTGCCAGCAGTTTAACCGGGGGGAACACTGAAGCTTTCTTT. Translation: CASSLTGGNTEAFF.

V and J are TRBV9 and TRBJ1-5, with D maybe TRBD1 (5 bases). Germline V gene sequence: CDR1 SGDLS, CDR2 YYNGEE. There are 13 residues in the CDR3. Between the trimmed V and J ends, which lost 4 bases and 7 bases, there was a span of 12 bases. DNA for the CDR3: TGTGCCAGCAGCTCGGGGGAGGGGCAGCCCCAGCATTTT. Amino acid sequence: CASSSGEGQPQHF. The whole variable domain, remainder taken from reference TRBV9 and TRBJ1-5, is DSGVTQTPKHLITATGQRVTLRCSPRSGDLSVYWYQQSLDQGLQFLIQYYNGEERAKGNILERFSAQQFPDLHSELNLSSLELGDSALYFCASSSGEGQPQHFGDGTRLSIL.

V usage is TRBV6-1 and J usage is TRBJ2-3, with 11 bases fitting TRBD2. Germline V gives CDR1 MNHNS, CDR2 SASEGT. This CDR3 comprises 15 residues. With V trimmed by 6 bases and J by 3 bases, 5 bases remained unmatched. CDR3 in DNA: TGTGCCAGCAGCGAGACTAGCGGGGAAACAGATACGCAGTATTTT. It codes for CASSETSGETDTQYF.

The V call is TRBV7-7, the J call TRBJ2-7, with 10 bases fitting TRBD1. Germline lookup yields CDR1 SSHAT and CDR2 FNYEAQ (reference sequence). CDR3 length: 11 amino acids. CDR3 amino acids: CASGTGDEQYF. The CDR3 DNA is TGTGCTAGCGGGACAGGGGACGAGCAGTACTTC.